A single sample is the source of the 9 T cell receptor beta chains below, sequenced in a study of CXCR3-negative and CXCR3-positive naive CD8 T cells. Points from the study as a whole: CXCR3-positive naive cells carried more hydrophobic TRB CDR3s than CXCR3-negative ones.

TRB cDNA was prepared as libraries by UMI-labeled 5' RACE. TCRdb reanalyzed the 5' RACE reads, giving one entry per CDR3 protein sequence and no DNA. The record lists 130,000 to 150,000 distinct CDR3 sequences, of which the ten most abundant hold around 0.3%. No cognate antigen is known for these TCRs. The source material was naive CXCR3+ CD8+ T cells from blood. Subset defined: CD45RO-CCR7+CD27+CD95- naive CD8+ T cells expressing CXCR3 (TNR3+). The receptors shown here come from a human donor in good health. Some clones in this sample may be carry-over from other donors' samples.

The CDR3 sequence: CASSHVSSPEQYF. This rearrangement joins TRBV4-1 to TRBJ2-7; TCRdb selects TRBD2, and the lack of DNA leaves this call unchecked. This CDR3 is 13 amino acids long. The germline V gene has CDR1 MGHRA and CDR2 YSYEKL.

V gene TRBV6-6 combines with J gene TRBJ2-3. The length of the CDR3 is 15 residues. Germline values: CDR1 MNHNY, CDR2 SVGAGI (reference sequence). CDR3 sequence: CASSFTAINTDTQYF.

The chain joins TRBV5-6 to TRBJ2-1; TCRdb's assignment of TRBD2 cannot be checked, as there is no DNA. Germline CDR1 and CDR2: SGHDT and YYEEEE. The CDR3 is 16 amino acids. The CDR3 reads CASSLEGLAGADEQFF.

The chain is built from TRBV28 and TRBJ2-7; TCRdb returns TRBD1, unconfirmable since there is no DNA. CDR3 length: 16 amino acids. CDR1 and CDR2 (germline): MDHEN, SYDVKM. This chain's CDR3 is CASSLLMRDPTCEQYF.

The gene calls are TRBV28 and TRBJ2-3; there is no DNA to check the TCRdb D call of TRBD2. The CDR3 loop spans 15 amino acids. Germline lookup yields CDR1 MDHEN and CDR2 SYDVKM. This CDR3 is CASSRDEASTDTQYF.

The rearrangement links TRBV7-3 to TRBJ1-2. This CDR3 is built from 18 residues. CDR1 is SGHTA, CDR2 FQGTGA, per germline. This chain's CDR3 is CASSLSAAGWLLKDGYTF. The entire variable domain, with the rest obtained from reference TRBV7-3 and TRBJ1-2, is as follows: GAGVSQTPSNKVTEKGKYVELRCDPISGHTALYWYRQSLGQGPEFLIYFQGTGAADDSGLPNDRFFAVRPEGSVSTLKIQRTERGDSAVYLCASSLSAAGWLLKDGYTFGSGTRLTVV.

This chain joins TRBV29-1 and TRBJ2-1; the D call of TRBD1 rests on TCRdb alone, since no DNA is present to check it. The V gene's germline CDR1 is SQVTM and CDR2 ANQGSEA. This CDR3 spans 13 amino acids. This CDR3 is CSVETGGSNEQFF.

The V and J genes are TRBV5-1 and TRBJ2-2; TCRdb names TRBD1, which stays unverified in the absence of DNA. This CDR3 has 18 amino acids. Germline V gives CDR1 SGHRS, CDR2 YFSETQ. The CDR3 spells CASSLKYSGQGATGELFF.

The rearrangement joins TRBV29-1 to TRBJ2-1; TCRdb reports TRBD1, a call that lacks DNA to check it against. The CDR3 totals 15 residues. Germline values: CDR1 SQVTM, CDR2 ANQGSEA. The CDR3 sequence is CSVDERGGPRDEQFF.